The clone carrying this T cell receptor beta chain was observed a handful of times. Antigen unknown. This CDR3 has 15 residues. Germline V CDR1 and CDR2: DFQATT, SNEGSKA (reference sequence). The V gene end was trimmed by 0 bases and the J gene end by 4 bases; junction bases not matched to a gene: 3. This entry belongs to a study of blood T cells in healthy people across ages. Regarding the study as a whole: Estimates drawn from one million T cells were deemed to understate diversity. A roughly linear fall in TCR beta diversity per million T cells was seen with increasing age.

Through a sample-barcoded 5' primer and a J-beta primer mix, a second PCR was run for roughly 7 to 12 cycles. Each CDR3 protein gets one entry after TCRdb re-called the 5' RACE reads with MiXCR. The sample has some 890,000 distinct CDR3 sequences, almost 30% seen once. The sample was also reused in another study, on T cells of mothers and their children.

Material: blood. This TCR was sampled from a woman aged 40 to 49 in good health. This chain joins TRBV20-1 and TRBJ1-4, with 9 nucleotides matching TRBD1. The CDR3 region has the DNA TGCAGTGCTAGAGATCCGGGACAGGGTAATGAAAAACTGTTTTTT. Encoded protein: CSARDPGQGNEKLFF.